This T cell receptor (beta chain) was sequenced during a study of blood T cell repertoires in COVID-19. Study-level background: Sources were T cells, B-cell-depleted T cells, or PBMCs; the material itself was cDNA or gDNA.

The data were produced by immunoSEQ multiplex PCR, yet TCRdb's version contains in-frame clones alone and is incomplete. The sample yields 430,000 or so clones, roughly 90% seen once. Shortly before study entry, within 2 weeks, exposed participants had met a COVID-19 case. CDR3 length equals 14 residues. Trimming removed 8 bases from V and 4 bases from J; junction bases left unmatched: 6. Germline-derived CDR1 and CDR2 are LNHDA and SQIVND (reference sequence). This TCR was recovered from a woman between 18 and 30 years old who had been exposed to COVID-19. Sample: PBMCs or T cells enriched from blood (not recorded which). This sequence joins TRBV19 and TRBJ2-3; TRBD1 aligns across 10 bases. The DNA of the CDR3 is TGTGCCAGTCGGGACAGGGGAACTGCAGATACGCAGTATTTT. Amino acids: CASRDRGTADTQYF.